A single sample is the source of the 20 T cell receptor beta chains below, sequenced in a study of OX40 agonist ivuxolimab in advanced cancers. Profiled with immunoSEQ multiplex PCR; TCRdb holds only in-frame clones, not every one. The table lists over 85,000 clones, 90% of them singletons. The material sequenced was CD4+ or CD8+ T cells sorted from blood, taken in a trial of the OX40 agonist ivuxolimab. All receptors come from an adult with an advanced solid tumor such as melanoma, head and neck, liver or kidney cancer.

The rearrangement uses TRBV28 and TRBJ1-1; D gene unclear. This CDR3 has 14 amino acids. CDR1 is MDHEN, CDR2 SYDVKM, per germline. Trimming shortened V by 6 bases and J by 3 bases, and 14 bases separated the two germline ends. CDR3 sequence reads: CASSLSRVDTEAFF. CDR3 nucleotide sequence: TGTGCCAGCAGCTTAAGCAGAGTGGACACTGAAGCTTTCTTT. Complete variable domain (other parts from reference TRBV28 and TRBJ1-1): DVKVTQSSRYLVKRTGEKVFLECVQDMDHENMFWYRQDPGLGLRLIYFSYDVKMKEKGDIPEGYSVSREKKERFSLILESASTNQTSMYLCASSLSRVDTEAFFGQGTRLTVV.

The chain couples TRBV7-9 to TRBJ1-3, with no clear D. This CDR3 spans 18 amino acids. CDR1 and CDR2 from the germline V gene are SEHNR and FQNEAQ (reference sequence). The V end was cut by 5 bases, the J end by 2 bases, with 22 bases between. The CDR3 bases are TGTGCCAGCAGCCGAGCGTCGGGAGCTACCCCCACTGGAAACACCATATATTTT. It encodes CASSRASGATPTGNTIYF.

This rearrangement joins TRBV30 to TRBJ2-2, with D unclear. V dropped 2 bases and J dropped 1 base, with 8 bases sitting between them. This CDR3 contains 14 residues. CDR1 and CDR2 (germline): GTSNPN, SVGIG (reference sequence). CDR3 amino acids: CAWSILENTGELFF. CDR3 in DNA: TGTGCCTGGAGTATCCTCGAGAACACCGGGGAGCTGTTTTTT.

This chain links TRBV11-3 with TRBJ2-2, with D tentatively TRBD1 or TRBD2 (5 bases each). The CDR3 is made up of 14 amino acids. Germline V CDR1 and CDR2: SGHNT, YENEEA. V gave up 5 bases and J gave up 4 bases, with 11 bases separating them. CDR3 sequence reads: CASSRGTGTGELFF. CDR3 nucleotide sequence: TGTGCCAGCAGCCGAGGGACCGGCACCGGGGAGCTGTTTTTT.

This chain links TRBV2 with TRBJ2-5; TRBD1 agrees at 10 bases. V was clipped by 3 bases and J by 2 bases; unmatched bases: 6. Germline CDR1 is SNHLY and CDR2 is FYNNEI. The CDR3 loop spans 16 amino acids. For the CDR3, the DNA is TGTGCCAGCAGTGACGGACAGGGGGGAAGGCAAGAGACCCAGTACTTC. Residues: CASSDGQGGRQETQYF.

In its sample, this clone was seen once. The rearrangement links TRBV5-1 to TRBJ1-2, with TRBD1 as a possible D gene (6 bases). The germline CDR1 and CDR2 sequences are SGHRS and YFSETQ. V was shortened by 4 bases and J by 0 bases, with 13 bases between the two germline ends. The CDR3 covers 15 residues. The CDR3 nucleotides are TGCGCCAGCAGCCCGACGACAGGTTCTAACTATGGCTACACCTTC. It translates to CASSPTTGSNYGYTF.

The chain carries TRBV1 and TRBJ2-1; TRBD1 reflects the table's D call only, with no check against the DNA. TRBV1 is shown as a pseudogene. This CDR3 is 16 amino acids long. The CDR3 nucleotides are TGCACCAGCAGCCAAGATTGTCCAGGGGGCCGGCATGAGCAGTTCTTC. Translation gives CTSSQDCPGGRHEQFF.

This rearrangement joins TRBV19 to TRBJ1-2, with a possible D match to TRBD1 (5 bases). This CDR3 comprises 17 residues. Germline loops: CDR1 LNHDA, CDR2 SQIVND (reference sequence). The germline V and J ends were trimmed by 5 bases and 8 bases, with 27 bases remaining between them. The CDR3 loop is CASSSSMPSYRINGYTF. The CDR3 DNA follows: TGTGCCAGTAGTTCTTCAATGCCGTCCTACAGGATTAACGGCTACACCTTC.

CDR3 amino acids: CASSLVGTGGDEQFF. The CDR3 DNA follows: TGTGCCAGCAGCTTAGTCGGGACAGGGGGTGATGAGCAGTTCTTC. This chain uses TRBV7-2 with TRBJ2-1; the match to TRBD1 covers 11 bases. After removal of 1 base from V and 8 bases from J, the junction contained 4 bases not matched to a gene. Germline V CDR1 and CDR2: SGHTA, FQGNSA. CDR3 size: 15 residues.

V gene TRBV6-6 combines with J gene TRBJ2-7, with TRBD2 identical over 8 bases. The CDR3 has 16 amino acids. Trimming removed 0 bases from V and 3 bases from J; junction bases left unmatched: 7. The germline CDR1 and CDR2 sequences are MNHNY and SVGAGI (reference sequence). CDR3 in DNA: TGTGCCAGCAGTTACTCGAGAGCGGGAGCGGGCTACGAGCAGTACTTC. The encoded protein is CASSYSRAGAGYEQYF.

The V and J genes are TRBV6-5 and TRBJ2-3; TRBD1 aligns across 7 bases. Trimming at V came to 2 bases and at J to 5 bases, leaving 4 bases not matched to a gene. There are 14 residues in the CDR3. CDR1 is MNHEY and CDR2 is SVGAGI in the germline V gene. CDR3 residues: CASSYGQEGDTQYF. The CDR3 DNA reads as TGTGCCAGCAGTTACGGACAGGAAGGAGATACGCAGTATTTT.

This chain uses TRBV9 with TRBJ1-2; 7 nucleotides agree with TRBD1. Germline assignment: CDR1 SGDLS and CDR2 YYNGEE. CDR3 length: 14 amino acids. V was pared by 2 bases and J by 0 bases, with 1 base of the junction left unmatched. CDR3: CASSVDRANYGYTF. In DNA, the CDR3 is TGTGCCAGCAGCGTCGACAGGGCTAACTATGGCTACACCTTC.

The chain employs TRBV5-4 and TRBJ2-7; TRBD2 agrees at 8 bases. The CDR3 spans 15 residues. CDR1 and CDR2 (germline): SGHNT, YYREEE (reference sequence). Losses at the gene ends were 4 bases for V and 4 bases for J; bases not matched to a gene: 10. The CDR3 DNA follows: TGTGCCAGCAGCGGGCCAAGGACTAGCAGTTACGAGCAGTACTTC. It is translated as CASSGPRTSSYEQYF.

A single count supports this clone. The rearrangement joins TRBV6-6 to TRBJ1-3; D is unresolved. Germline CDR1 reads MNHNY; CDR2 reads SVGAGI (reference sequence). This CDR3 region has 13 residues. The ends were cut back, 6 bases at V and 6 bases at J, with 12 bases in the middle. The CDR3 loop reads CASSRAIENTIYF. The CDR3 DNA sequence: TGTGCCAGCAGCCGAGCGATCGAAAACACCATATATTTT.

This chain links TRBV5-1 with TRBJ2-1; 8 bases are a match to TRBD2. Germline loops: CDR1 SGHRS, CDR2 YFSETQ. The CDR3 length is 15 residues. V lost 3 bases to trimming and J lost 0 bases; unmatched junction nucleotides: 2. The CDR3, as DNA: TGCGCCAGCAGCTGGACTAGCCCCTCCTACAATGAGCAGTTCTTC. Protein sequence: CASSWTSPSYNEQFF.

V usage is TRBV11-2 and J usage is TRBJ1-1, with D tentatively TRBD1 (5 bases). The CDR3 totals 16 residues. V lost 0 bases and J lost 0, with 11 bases in between. Germline assignment: CDR1 SGHAT and CDR2 FQNNGV. The DNA of the CDR3 is TGTGCCAGCAGCTTAGATGCAGGGACCATGAACACTGAAGCTTTCTTT. Translated: CASSLDAGTMNTEAFF.

The chain has TRBV6-5 and TRBJ2-7; possibly TRBD2 for D (6 bases). Germline CDR1 is MNHEY and CDR2 is SVGAGI. The CDR3 sequence is 12 residues long. The V end was cut by 4 bases, the J end by 8 bases, with 12 bases between. CDR3 nucleotides: TGTGCCAGCAGTTGGGCCGGGACTCAGCAGTACTTC. The encoded protein is CASSWAGTQQYF.

The rearrangement joins TRBV10-3 to TRBJ1-1; tentative D call: TRBD1 (5 bases). V dropped 11 bases and J dropped 3 bases, with 19 bases sitting between them. Germline CDR1 and CDR2: ENHRY and SYGVKD. There are 14 residues in the CDR3. The CDR3 bases are TGTGCCTCCGCGGCCATAGGAGGGGACACTGAAGCTTTCTTT. Its translation: CASAAIGGDTEAFF.

This clone has just a few counts. The chain employs TRBV15 and TRBJ1-1, with D possibly TRBD1 on 6 matching bases. V dropped 1 base and J dropped 1 base, with 16 bases sitting between them. CDR1 LNHNV and CDR2 YYDKDF come from the germline V gene (reference sequence). There are 17 residues in the CDR3. The CDR3 spells CATSRVGGATKNTEAFF. The CDR3 region has the DNA TGTGCCACCAGCAGAGTTGGGGGGGCGACCAAGAACACTGAAGCTTTCTTT.

The chain employs TRBV9 and TRBJ2-5; D gene uncertain. Germline values: CDR1 SGDLS, CDR2 YYNGEE. Trimming took off 0 bases at V and 4 bases at J, with 7 bases between the two ends. CDR3 length: 13 residues. CDR3 DNA sequence: TGTGCCAGCAGCGTAGGGAGTTTAGAGACCCAGTACTTC. Its translation is CASSVGSLETQYF. The variable domain in full, completed from reference TRBV9 and TRBJ2-5, reads DSGVTQTPKHLITATGQRVTLRCSPRSGDLSVYWYQQSLDQGLQFLIQYYNGEERAKGNILERFSAQQFPDLHSELNLSSLELGDSALYFCASSVGSLETQYFGPGTRLLVL.